Listed below are T cell receptor beta chains from one sample, sequenced in a study of blood T cell repertoires in COVID-19. Libraries were prepared by immunoSEQ multiplex PCR; TCRdb keeps only in-frame clonotypes and omits some of them. The sample shows 470,000 or so clones, approximately 85% of them seen only once. Sequenced material: peripheral blood. The receptors shown here come from a human donor in a cohort sampled during active COVID-19. The CDR3 runs from the conserved cysteine through the conserved F or W. D genes are given only for firm matches. The listing skips clone size in some rows; elsewhere it reads once, few, many or a size class.

d_call | clone_size | j_call | v_call | cdr3_aa | cdr3_nt
TRBD2 | NA | TRBJ2-3 | TRBV19 | CASKVTSGFTDTQYF | TGTGCCAGTAAGGTCACTAGCGGGTTCACAGATACGCAGTATTTT
NA | few | TRBJ2-7 | TRBV11-2 | CASSLEQGAPYEQYF | TGTGCCAGCAGCTTAGAACAGGGAGCCCCCTACGAGCAGTACTTC
TRBD1 | NA | TRBJ2-1 | TRBV7-6 | CASSARTGYRVEQFF | TGTGCCAGCAGCGCAAGGACAGGGTATAGGGTTGAGCAGTTCTTC
NA | NA | TRBJ2-7 | TRBV11-3 | CASSLEGSSYEQYF | TGTGCCAGCAGCTTAGAGGGCAGTTCCTACGAGCAGTACTTC
NA | NA | TRBJ2-5 | TRBV28 | CASSLYTEEQETQYF | TGTGCCAGCAGTTTATATACAGAAGAACAAGAGACCCAGTACTTC
NA | NA | TRBJ2-1 | TRBV3-1/TRBV3-2 | CASSRGAGDTTQFF | TGTGCCAGCAGCCGGGGGGCGGGAGATACCACCCAGTTCTTC
TRBD2 | NA | TRBJ2-1 | TRBV19 | CASSLSAGTSGRTEQFF | TGTGCCAGTAGTCTTTCGGCCGGGACTAGCGGGAGGACTGAGCAGTTCTTC
TRBD1 | NA | TRBJ1-3 | TRBV6-6 | CASSYQGQTTGNTIYF | TGTGCCAGCAGTTACCAGGGACAGACCACTGGAAACACCATATATTTT
NA | NA | TRBJ2-1 | TRBV7-9 | CASSALGGGNEQFF | TGTGCCAGCAGCGCCCTCGGGGGAGGCAATGAGCAGTTCTTC
TRBD2 | NA | TRBJ2-7 | TRBV27 | CASSSRGREGSNEQYF | TGTGCCAGCAGTTCGAGGGGGCGGGAGGGCTCAAACGAGCAGTACTTC
TRBD1 | NA | TRBJ1-5 | TRBV7-2 | CASSFRTGRNQPQHF | TGTGCCAGCAGCTTTCGGACAGGTCGCAATCAGCCCCAGCATTTT
TRBD1 | NA | TRBJ1-1 | TRBV10-3 | CAISGSPQGEGNTEAFF | TGTGCCATCAGTGGATCACCACAGGGGGAGGGGAACACTGAAGCTTTCTTT
TRBD1 | NA | TRBJ1-4 | TRBV5-1 | CASSLVGQGAGEKLFF | TGCGCCAGCAGCTTGGTTGGACAGGGGGCCGGGGAAAAACTGTTTTTT
NA | NA | TRBJ2-5 | TRBV24-1 | CATSDLGQAGQQETQYF | TGTGCCACCAGTGATCTTGGCCAGGCAGGGCAGCAAGAGACCCAGTACTTC
NA | NA | TRBJ1-2 | TRBV11-1 | CASSPGGTGFHGYTF | TGTGCCAGCAGCCCCGGTGGGACTGGATTTCATGGCTACACCTTC
TRBD1 | NA | TRBJ1-1 | TRBV10-1 | CASSPGQVNTEAFF | TGCGCCAGCAGCCCCGGACAGGTGAACACTGAAGCTTTCTTT
NA | NA | TRBJ2-5 | TRBV11-1 | CASSLGLQETQYF | TGTGCCAGCAGCTTGGGCTTGCAAGAGACCCAGTACTTC
TRBD1 | NA | TRBJ1-3 | TRBV6-2/TRBV6-3 | CASSPGGQDFSGNTIYF | TGTGCCAGCAGTCCCGGGGGACAGGATTTCTCTGGAAACACCATATATTTT
NA | once | TRBJ2-3 | TRBV5-1 | CASRPNVAFTDTQYF | TGCGCCAGCAGGCCAAACGTGGCCTTCACAGATACGCAGTATTTT
TRBD2 | NA | TRBJ2-1 | TRBV5-1 | CASSTLSGSRYNEQFF | TGCGCCAGCAGCACACTGAGCGGGAGCCGTTACAATGAGCAGTTCTTC
TRBD1 | once | TRBJ1-2 | TRBV20-1 | CSASLQGGMRGYTF | TGCAGTGCTAGTTTACAGGGGGGGATGCGGGGCTACACCTTC
TRBD2 | NA | TRBJ2-2 | TRBV5-6 | CASSLGYGRGTGELFF | TGTGCCAGCAGCTTGGGGTACGGGAGGGGGACCGGGGAGCTGTTTTTT
TRBD2 | NA | TRBJ2-7 | TRBV5-1 | CASSAGLAGGQTGYEQYF | TGCGCCAGCAGCGCTGGACTAGCGGGAGGCCAGACGGGATACGAGCAGTACTTC
NA | NA | TRBJ1-2 | TRBV15 | CATSRDRLYGYTF | TGTGCCACCAGCAGAGATCGACTTTATGGCTACACCTTC